These 25 T cell receptor beta chains originate from one sample sequenced in a study of a mutant IDH1 vaccine in newly diagnosed glioma. Clones were sequenced by immunoSEQ multiplex PCR, and TCRdb holds only the in-frame ones, with some missing. The profile shows roughly 39,000 clones, over 75% of them singletons. Time point reported: week 5, during vaccination. Doses of 300 ug of mutant IDH1 20-mer peptide were given with topical imiquimod. These receptors' targets are unknown. This specimen consisted of PBMCs, obtained from a glioma patient whose treatment included an IDH1 peptide vaccine. The receptors derive from a man in his forties with glioma.

The rearrangement links TRBV20-1 to TRBJ2-7; D unresolved. The V gene's germline CDR1 is DFQATT and CDR2 SNEGSKA (reference sequence). The V and J ends lost 1 base and 3 bases respectively, with 4 bases between them. The CDR3 loop spans 11 amino acids. The CDR3, as DNA: TGCAGTGCTAGAGGGGGCTACGAGCAGTACTTC. Its protein is CSARGGYEQYF.

The chain joins TRBV4-1 to TRBJ2-5, with no clear D. Germline V CDR1 and CDR2: MGHRA, YSYEKL. This CDR3 has 17 residues. V was cut by 0 bases and J by 4 bases, with 18 bases left in between. CDR3 in amino acids: CASSQDWGGQARETQYF. In nucleotides, the CDR3 is TGCGCCAGCAGCCAAGATTGGGGTGGGCAAGCGAGAGAGACCCAGTACTTC.

This rearrangement joins TRBV19 to TRBJ2-2, with D uncertain. The CDR3 consists of 13 residues. Germline V gene lookup returns CDR1 LNHDA and CDR2 SQIVND (reference sequence). The V and J ends lost 8 bases and 6 bases respectively, with 13 bases between them. CDR3 sequence: CASDDWPAGELFF. The CDR3 coding sequence is TGTGCCAGTGACGATTGGCCGGCCGGGGAGCTGTTTTTT.

This sequence joins TRBV4-2 and TRBJ1-5; 7 bases map to TRBD1. The CDR3 runs to 15 residues. Germline CDR1 is LGHNA and CDR2 is YNFKEQ. With 4 bases clipped from V and 3 bases from J, the junction kept 6 bases outside the gene matches. CDR3 in DNA: TGTGCCAGCAGCCGACAGGGAGGATACAATCAGCCCCAGCATTTT. It yields the protein CASSRQGGYNQPQHF.

V usage is TRBV6-6 and J usage is TRBJ2-2; TRBD1 might be the D (5 bases). Looked up from germline, CDR1 is MNHNY and CDR2 is SVGAGI (reference sequence). Trimming pared 0 bases from V and 1 base from J, leaving 9 bases between. The CDR3 has 16 amino acids. CDR3 DNA sequence: TGTGCCAGCAGTTACTCATCAAGGGGGAACACCGGGGAGCTGTTTTTT. Its translation: CASSYSSRGNTGELFF.

The V and J genes are TRBV11-2 and TRBJ1-5, with TRBD1 matching 9 bases. The CDR3 length is 14 residues. V shed 5 bases and J 6 bases; nucleotides not matched to a gene: 5. Germline CDR1 and CDR2: SGHAT and FQNNGV. The CDR3 loop reads CASSAQQGAQPQHF. The CDR3 DNA is TGTGCCAGCAGCGCGCAACAGGGGGCTCAGCCCCAGCATTTT. The complete variable domain, with remaining parts taken from reference TRBV11-2 and TRBJ1-5, reads EAGVAQSPRYKIIEKRQSVAFWCNPISGHATLYWYQQILGQGPKLLIQFQNNGVVDDSQLPKDRFSAERLKGVDSTLKIQPAKLEDSAVYLCASSAQQGAQPQHFGDGTRLSIL.

This clone has just a few counts. The chain carries TRBV19 and TRBJ1-4; D might be TRBD1 (6 bases). The CDR3 totals 13 residues. Germline V lookup: CDR1 LNHDA, CDR2 SQIVND (reference sequence). The V end lost 7 bases, the J end lost 2 bases, and 8 bases lay between the germline ends. The CDR3 DNA is TGTGCCAGTACAGGGGACACTAATGAAAAACTGTTTTTT. Residues: CASTGDTNEKLFF.

The chain joins TRBV2 to TRBJ2-7, with no clear D. V gave up 3 bases and J gave up 1 base, with 13 bases separating them. This CDR3 comprises 15 residues. The germline gives CDR1 SNHLY, CDR2 FYNNEI. CDR3 in amino acids: CASSEGSLKSYEQYF. In DNA, the CDR3 is TGTGCCAGCAGTGAGGGCAGCCTAAAATCCTACGAGCAGTACTTC.

The chain joins TRBV27 to TRBJ2-1; D not certain. V lost 8 bases and J 12 bases, leaving 17 bases between the germline ends. CDR3 length equals 12 residues. Germline CDR1 is MNHEY and CDR2 is SMNVEV (reference sequence). In nucleotides, the CDR3 is TGTGCCAGCGGCTATAGCTCCTCGGCGCAGTTCTTC. Translation gives CASGYSSSAQFF.

This rearrangement joins TRBV7-3 to TRBJ2-2; the D is unclear. The CDR3 extends over 14 amino acids. Germline lookup yields CDR1 SGHTA and CDR2 FQGTGA. The germline V and J ends were trimmed by 1 base and 3 bases, with 6 bases remaining between them. The DNA for the CDR3 is TGTGCCAGCAGCTTAATGGTCGACACCGGGGAGCTGTTTTTT. It yields the protein CASSLMVDTGELFF.

DNA for the CDR3: TGTGCCAGCAGCCCTCTCCCCTTCGCGGGGACGAACAATCAGCCCCAGCATTTT. Its translation: CASSPLPFAGTNNQPQHF. This sequence joins TRBV7-8 and TRBJ1-5; a weak D match, TRBD1 (5 bases). The ends were cut back, 5 bases at V and 3 bases at J, with 23 bases in the middle. CDR1 is SGHVS, CDR2 FQNEAQ, per germline. The CDR3 has 18 amino acids. The full variable domain, rest sourced from reference TRBV7-8 and TRBJ1-5, is GAGVSQSPRYKVAKRGQDVALRCDPISGHVSLFWYQQALGQGPEFLTYFQNEAQLDKSGLPSDRFFAERPEGSVSTLKIQRTQQEDSAVYLCASSPLPFAGTNNQPQHFGDGTRLSIL.

This clone is labeled medium-sized. Other DNA sequences in the same sample also yield this CDR3. The gene calls are TRBV14 and TRBJ2-2, with 10 bases lining up with TRBD2. This CDR3 spans 16 amino acids. Trimming cost V 3 bases and J 0 bases; bases outside gene matches: 1. Per the germline V gene, CDR1 is SGHDN and CDR2 is FVKESK. In DNA, the CDR3 is TGTGCCAGCAGCCACCTAGCGGGAGCGAACACCGGGGAGCTGTTTTTT. Translated, it gives CASSHLAGANTGELFF.

J is TRBJ2-7 and V is TRBV6-7; no definite D call. TRBV6-7 has ORF status, its function being uncertain. The V and J ends lost 6 bases and 3 bases respectively, with 15 bases between them. The CDR3 has 14 residues. The CDR3 bases are TGTGCCAGCAGACTTACCCCCCCCTTCTACGAGCAGTACTTC. Its translation is CASRLTPPFYEQYF.

The V call is TRBV2, the J call TRBJ1-5; 7 nucleotides align to TRBD1. The CDR3 contains 15 residues. The germline gives CDR1 SNHLY, CDR2 FYNNEI. V trimming: 6 bases; J trimming: 6 bases; junction bases outside the gene matches: 11. CDR3 amino acids: CASSTQTGWVQPQHF. The CDR3 DNA reads TGTGCCAGCAGCACTCAGACAGGGTGGGTTCAGCCCCAGCATTTT.

CDR3 in DNA: TGTGCCAGCAGTTGGCTCGGGGCCGGGGAAGAGACCCAGTACTTC. As protein: CASSWLGAGEETQYF. The V gene is TRBV6-1, the J gene TRBJ2-5, with D possibly being TRBD1 or TRBD2 (5 bases each). The CDR3 totals 15 residues. V was trimmed by 5 bases and J by 3 bases, leaving 16 bases between them. Germline lookup yields CDR1 MNHNS and CDR2 SASEGT.

This sequence joins TRBV18 and TRBJ2-6, with D perhaps TRBD2 (5 bases). V lost 3 bases and J lost 0, with 9 bases in between. The CDR3 length is 16 residues. Germline V CDR1 and CDR2: KGHSH, LQKENI. DNA for the CDR3: TGTGCCAGCTCACCCGTCAGCGGCTCTGGGGCCAACGTCCTGACTTTC. This sequence encodes CASSPVSGSGANVLTF.

The table lists this clone with a few counts. The chain joins TRBV9 to TRBJ2-2; 10 bases align to TRBD2. The CDR3 extends over 18 amino acids. The germline CDR1 and CDR2 sequences are SGDLS and YYNGEE. The junction had 13 bases not matched to a gene; V was cut back by 4 bases and J by 4 bases. In DNA, the CDR3 is TGTGCCAGCAGCTTCCGCACTAGCGGGGTGGGGCGCACCGGGGAGCTGTTTTTT. Encoded protein: CASSFRTSGVGRTGELFF.

This chain joins TRBV19 and TRBJ2-7; 8 bases agree with TRBD1. Per the germline V gene, CDR1 is LNHDA and CDR2 is SQIVND (reference sequence). The CDR3 has 13 amino acids. J was trimmed by 2 bases and V by 7 bases; bases with no gene match: 4. CDR3 sequence: CASTDRGTYEQYF. In nucleotides, the CDR3 is TGTGCCAGTACCGACAGGGGTACCTACGAGCAGTACTTC.

V and J are TRBV27 and TRBJ2-7; the match to TRBD2 covers 9 bases. Per the germline V gene, CDR1 is MNHEY and CDR2 is SMNVEV (reference sequence). J gave up 3 bases and V 3 bases, and 3 bases lay outside the gene matches. This CDR3 region has 14 residues. CDR3 sequence reads: CASSFSSGNYEQYF. As DNA, the CDR3 is TGTGCCAGCAGTTTTTCTAGCGGGAACTACGAGCAGTACTTC.

V gene TRBV18 combines with J gene TRBJ1-1, with TRBD1 identical over 8 bases. The CDR3 has 14 amino acids. Per the germline V gene, CDR1 is KGHSH and CDR2 is LQKENI. The ends lost 4 bases at V and 5 bases at J; junction bases unmatched: 6. The DNA of the CDR3 is TGTGCCAGCTCACAAGGGACAGGAACTACTGAAGCTTTCTTT. This codes for CASSQGTGTTEAFF.

The chain employs TRBV5-4 and TRBJ2-2; D not certain. The V end was cut by 4 bases, the J end by 6 bases, with 7 bases between. Germline CDR1 is SGHNT and CDR2 is YYREEE (reference sequence). CDR3 length: 12 amino acids. In nucleotides, the CDR3 is TGTGCCAGCAGCCAGGTTCCCGGGGAGCTGTTTTTT. As protein: CASSQVPGELFF. The entire variable domain, with the rest obtained from reference TRBV5-4 and TRBJ2-2, is as follows: ETGVTQSPTHLIKTRGQQVTLRCSSQSGHNTVSWYQQALGQGPQFIFQYYREEENGRGNFPPRFSGLQFPNYSSELNVNALELDDSALYLCASSQVPGELFFGEGSRLTVL.

This chain links TRBV18 with TRBJ2-4; D is uncertain. CDR3 length equals 11 residues. V was clipped by 3 bases and J by 5 bases, with 2 bases between them. Germline V CDR1 and CDR2: KGHSH, LQKENI. Written as DNA, the CDR3 is TGTGCCAGCTCACCTGAAAACATTCAGTACTTC. Protein product: CASSPENIQYF.

The chain carries TRBV11-2 and TRBJ1-4; D might be TRBD1 (6 bases). V lost 5 bases to trimming and J lost 3 bases, with 13 bases between them. Germline CDR1 reads SGHAT; CDR2 reads FQNNGV. The CDR3 runs to 15 residues. The CDR3 sequence is CASSPRDTPNEKLFF. DNA of the CDR3: TGTGCCAGCAGCCCCCGGGACACACCTAATGAAAAACTGTTTTTT.

The chain uses TRBV7-9 and TRBJ2-6, with a weak D call TRBD1 (6 bases). The CDR3 is 15 residues long. Trimming took 4 bases from V and 5 from J, leaving 12 bases between them. Germline V CDR1 and CDR2: SEHNR, FQNEAQ (reference sequence). The CDR3 DNA follows: TGTGCCAGCAGCTCCGCAGGGGCGAGGGCCAACGTCCTGACTTTC. Its protein product is CASSSAGARANVLTF.

The chain carries TRBV27 and TRBJ2-5; a weak D match, TRBD2 (7 bases). CDR1 is MNHEY, CDR2 SMNVEV, per germline (reference sequence). The CDR3 has 16 amino acids. Deletions cut 0 bases from V and 2 bases from J, with 13 bases between. Written as DNA, the CDR3 is TGTGCCAGCAGTTTATCTCGGGGGGCAGAACAAGAGACCCAGTACTTC. This sequence encodes CASSLSRGAEQETQYF.